This passage covers 9 T cell receptor beta chains from one sample sequenced in a study of cytomegalovirus exposure and HLA in healthy donors (dated by TCRdb to about 2017). Library preparation was by the immunoSEQ multiplex PCR assay. For the multiplex PCR, a mixture combining 60 forward primers for TCR Vbeta segments and 13 reverse primers for TCR Jbeta segments was used. Entries here come from immuneACCESS through TCRdb and include only in-frame sequences with V and J called. Some clones fail to appear in such tables; in the studies checked, an unresolved V gene covers under half of the shortfall, and the cause of the remainder is unknown. Counted in this sample were about 170,000 clones; 60% to 80% of them appeared once. The leading ten clones occupy about 3.4% of the sample. The sequencing input was PBMCs. Every receptor here comes from a female donor in good health and CMV-seronegative.

The chain couples TRBV7-9 to TRBJ2-7, with 12 bases that match TRBD2. This CDR3 is 15 amino acids long. V lost 4 bases and J lost 3; bases outside the gene matches: 4. Germline V gene lookup returns CDR1 SEHNR and CDR2 FQNEAQ (reference sequence). The CDR3 here is CASSYRGLAGYEQYF. The CDR3 nucleotides read TGTGCCAGCAGCTACAGGGGACTAGCGGGCTACGAGCAGTACTTC.

The CDR3 DNA reads as TGTGCCAGCAGCCCACAGGGTAACTATGGCTACACCTTC. Protein: CASSPQGNYGYTF. The chain combines TRBV7-6 with TRBJ1-2, with D possibly being TRBD1 (6 bases). V gave up 5 bases and J gave up 1 base, with 8 bases separating them. This CDR3 is 13 amino acids long. The germline V gene encodes CDR1 SGHVS and CDR2 FNYEAQ.

V usage is TRBV7-9 and J usage is TRBJ1-5; 9 nucleotides line up with TRBD1. V trimming: 4 bases; J trimming: 4 bases; junction bases outside the gene matches: 8. Germline V gene data show CDR1 as SEHNR and CDR2 as FQNEAQ (reference sequence). CDR3 length: 16 amino acids. CDR3 DNA sequence: TGTGCCAGCAGCTACTCGGGACAGGGCTCAAATCAGCCCCAGCATTTT. Translated, it gives CASSYSGQGSNQPQHF.

This chain connects TRBV7-2 to TRBJ1-5; D might be TRBD1 (5 bases). Trimming shortened V by 6 bases and J by 2 bases, and 11 bases separated the two germline ends. The CDR3 spans 14 residues. The germline V gene encodes CDR1 SGHTA and CDR2 FQGNSA. The CDR3: CASRPRVGNQPQHF. As DNA, the CDR3 is TGTGCCAGCAGACCCAGGGTCGGCAATCAGCCCCAGCATTTT.

Of note for this clone: Germline and junction disagree at one end, which may indicate a read error. The chain recombines TRBV4-3 with TRBJ2-3; 13 bases match TRBD2. Germline values: CDR1 LGHNA, CDR2 YSLEER. CDR3 length: 17 amino acids. This CDR3 is CASSQTGTSGVVDTRYF. The CDR3 DNA reads as TGCGCCAGCAGCCAGACCGGGACTAGCGGGGTGGTTGATACGCGGTATTTT.

The J gene is TRBJ2-5, the V gene TRBV6-4; 8 bases map to TRBD2. Germline values: CDR1 MRHNA, CDR2 SNTAGT. The CDR3 covers 14 residues. V lost 3 bases to trimming and J lost 7 bases; unmatched junction nucleotides: 7. CDR3 amino acids: CASSESGGTGTQYF. Written as DNA, the CDR3 is TGTGCCAGCAGTGAGTCGGGGGGGACCGGGACCCAGTACTTC.

The rearrangement uses TRBV2 and TRBJ2-7, with TRBD1 identical over 8 bases. This CDR3 is built from 14 residues. Trimming removed 7 bases from V and 3 bases from J; junction bases left unmatched: 8. Germline V lookup: CDR1 SNHLY, CDR2 FYNNEI. CDR3 loop: CASTVQGAVYEQYF. The CDR3 nucleotides are TGTGCCAGCACCGTCCAGGGGGCTGTCTACGAGCAGTACTTC.

The chain employs TRBV28 and TRBJ2-6; D might be TRBD2 (5 bases). The ends were cut back, 4 bases at V and 4 bases at J, with 11 bases in the middle. Germline V CDR1 and CDR2: MDHEN, SYDVKM. The CDR3 covers 15 residues. CDR3 sequence (DNA): TGTGCCAGCAGTTCCGACGGGGTGGGGGCCAACGTCCTGACTTTC. Residues: CASSSDGVGANVLTF. The variable domain in full, completed from reference TRBV28 and TRBJ2-6, reads DVKVTQSSRYLVKRTGEKVFLECVQDMDHENMFWYRQDPGLGLRLIYFSYDVKMKEKGDIPEGYSVSREKKERFSLILESASTNQTSMYLCASSSDGVGANVLTFGAGSRLTVL.

This sequence joins TRBV28 and TRBJ1-3; D remains unclear. This CDR3 region has 14 residues. Trimming removed 3 bases from V and 8 bases from J, with 14 bases in between. Per the germline V gene, CDR1 is MDHEN and CDR2 is SYDVKM. DNA for the CDR3: TGTGCCAGCAGTTTGCCCTCTGCGGGGTACACCATATATTTT. This sequence encodes CASSLPSAGYTIYF.